Below, one T cell receptor beta chain is given with its context. The protocol was immunoSEQ multiplex PCR, while the TCRdb copy is restricted to in-frame clones and leaves out a portion. The profile shows around 250,000 clones, approximately 82% of them singletons. These data belong to a study of blood T cell repertoires in COVID-19. The overall study: From the United States, Italy and Spain came samples of acute and convalescent COVID-19. T cells, B-cell-depleted T cells, or PBMCs provided the cDNA or gDNA that served as material.

The V end lost 1 base, the J end lost 4 bases, and 14 bases lay between the germline ends. Germline V lookup: CDR1 LNHNV, CDR2 YYDKDF (reference sequence). This CDR3 has 16 amino acids. This chain joins TRBV15 and TRBJ2-1; the D gene is possibly TRBD1 (6 bases). The sequence was collected from a man older than 75 with acute or convalescent COVID-19. Sequenced: peripheral blood. For the CDR3, the DNA is TGTGCCACCAGCAGAGGAGGGGGTAGTGGTTACAATGAGCAGTTCTTC. Translation gives CATSRGGGSGYNEQFF.